One sample yielded the 5 T cell receptor beta chains listed below, sequenced in a study of blood T cell repertoires in COVID-19 (dated by TCRdb to about 2020). The library was obtained by the immunoSEQ multiplex PCR assay. TCRdb's version of the immuneACCESS table is confined to in-frame rearrangements and falls short of the full clone set. An unresolved V gene accounts for under half of the shortfall where checked; the remainder is of unknown origin. For this sample the table gives over 600,000 clones, of which 90% were detected only once. The leading ten clones occupy roughly 0.25% of the sample. Sequenced sample: peripheral blood. The receptor set was obtained from a woman younger than 30 with acute or convalescent COVID-19.

This clone was seen only once. The rearrangement joins TRBV15 to TRBJ1-2; 7 bases fit TRBD1. The length of the CDR3 is 15 residues. The germline gives CDR1 LNHNV, CDR2 YYDKDF (reference sequence). The ends lost 2 bases at V and 4 bases at J; junction bases unmatched: 7. The CDR3, as DNA: TGTGCCACCAGCAGAAACAGGGGATTCTCCTATGGCTACACCTTC. Encoded protein: CATSRNRGFSYGYTF.

Points on this clone: Different DNA sequences within this sample yield the same CDR3. The gene calls are TRBV7-2 and TRBJ2-1; tentatively, D is TRBD2 (6 bases). Looked up from germline, CDR1 is SGHTA and CDR2 is FQGNSA. The CDR3 runs to 16 residues. Trimming shortened V by 2 bases and J by 0 bases, and 11 bases separated the two germline ends. CDR3 in amino acids: CASSLSGGLSYNEQFF. The CDR3 bases are TGTGCCAGCAGCTTATCCGGGGGTCTCTCCTACAATGAGCAGTTCTTC.

The chain couples TRBV7-2 to TRBJ2-1, with D unclear. The V gene's germline CDR1 is SGHTA and CDR2 FQGNSA. The V gene lost 6 bases and the J gene lost 0 bases, with 15 bases spanning the gap. The CDR3 has 16 residues. This chain's CDR3 is CASSIVPKSSYNEQFF. The DNA of the CDR3 is TGTGCCAGCAGTATAGTCCCAAAGAGCTCCTACAATGAGCAGTTCTTC.

The rearrangement uses TRBV12-3 or TRBV12-4 and TRBJ1-1; a possible D gene is TRBD1 (5 bases). Trimming pared 5 bases from V and 4 bases from J, leaving 8 bases between. The CDR3 is made up of 12 amino acids. The CDR3 sequence: CASSADSTEAFF. The CDR3 nucleotides read TGTGCCAGCAGTGCCGACAGCACTGAAGCTTTCTTT.

The rearrangement links TRBV9 to TRBJ2-7, with 8 bases lining up with TRBD2. V lost 4 bases, J lost 3 bases, and 9 bases stayed unmatched. CDR1 is SGDLS, CDR2 YYNGEE, per germline. CDR3 length: 15 amino acids. This CDR3 is CASSSGLAGGYEQYF. In DNA, the CDR3 is TGTGCCAGCAGCTCCGGACTAGCCGGGGGCTACGAGCAGTACTTC.